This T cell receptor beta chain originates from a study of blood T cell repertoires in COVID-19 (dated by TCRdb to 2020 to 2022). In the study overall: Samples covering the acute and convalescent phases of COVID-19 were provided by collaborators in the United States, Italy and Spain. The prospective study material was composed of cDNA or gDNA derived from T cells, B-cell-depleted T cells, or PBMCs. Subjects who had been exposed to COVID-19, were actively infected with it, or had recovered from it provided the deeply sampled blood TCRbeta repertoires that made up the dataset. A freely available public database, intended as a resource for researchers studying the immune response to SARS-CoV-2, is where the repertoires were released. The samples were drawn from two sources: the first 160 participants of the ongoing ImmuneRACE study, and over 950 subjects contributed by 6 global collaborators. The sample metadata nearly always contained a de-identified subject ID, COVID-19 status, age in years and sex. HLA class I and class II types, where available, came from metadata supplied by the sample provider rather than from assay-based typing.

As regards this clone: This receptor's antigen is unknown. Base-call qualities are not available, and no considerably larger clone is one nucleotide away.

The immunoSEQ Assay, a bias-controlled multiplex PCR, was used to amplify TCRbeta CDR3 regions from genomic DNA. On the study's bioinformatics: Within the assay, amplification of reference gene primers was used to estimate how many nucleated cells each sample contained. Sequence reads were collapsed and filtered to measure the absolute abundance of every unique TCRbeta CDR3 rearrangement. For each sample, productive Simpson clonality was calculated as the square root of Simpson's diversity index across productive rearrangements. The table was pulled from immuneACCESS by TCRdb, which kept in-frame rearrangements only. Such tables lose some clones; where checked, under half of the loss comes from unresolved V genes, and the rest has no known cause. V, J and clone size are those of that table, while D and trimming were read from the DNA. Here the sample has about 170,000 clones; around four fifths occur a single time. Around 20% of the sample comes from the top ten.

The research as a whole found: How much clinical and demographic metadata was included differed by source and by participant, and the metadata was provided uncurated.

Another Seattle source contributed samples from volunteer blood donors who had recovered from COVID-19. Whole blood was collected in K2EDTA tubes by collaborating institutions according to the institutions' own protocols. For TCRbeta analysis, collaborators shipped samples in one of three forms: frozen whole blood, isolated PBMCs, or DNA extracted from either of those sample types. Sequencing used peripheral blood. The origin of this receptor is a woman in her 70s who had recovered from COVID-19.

The DNA sequence is given as TGTGCCAGCGGACTAGCGGGAACTAATGAGCAGTTCTTC. Its translation is CASGLAGTNEQFF. The chain is assembled from TRBV12-3 or TRBV12-4 and TRBJ2-1; TRBD2 aligns with 12 central bases. The junction shows trimming of 8 bases on V and 7 bases on J, and the gene matches do not reach 3 bases of it. The CDR3, from cysteine to phenylalanine, totals 13 residues. Solely the CDR3 DNA is kept, with 39 bases framed from the first base.